The clone carrying this TCR beta chain was counted only a few times. This entry is derived from a study of early T cells in non-severe SARS-CoV-2 infection. In TCRdb, the 5' RACE reads were re-called with MiXCR into one record per CDR3 protein. The sample consists of approximately 99,000 distinct CDR3 sequences, 12% of them appearing once. The sample consisted of whole blood. The sequence came from an adult who was a healthcare worker with PCR-confirmed SARS-CoV-2 infection or an uninfected control (not recorded which).

In DNA, the CDR3 is TGCGCCAGCAGCCAAGACAGGGGAAGAGCTTTCTTT. Its translation: CASSQDRGRAFF. V is TRBV5-1 and J is TRBJ1-1, with 8 bases aligning to TRBD1. The CDR3 has 12 residues. J gave up 10 bases and V 4 bases, and 6 bases lay outside the gene matches. Germline loops: CDR1 SGHRS, CDR2 YFSETQ.